These 9 T cell receptor beta chains were sequenced from one sample in a study of blood T cell repertoires in COVID-19. Repertoires were generated with immunoSEQ multiplex PCR, while TCRdb's copy carries only in-frame clones and drops some. The sample contains 60,000 to 95,000 clones, around 90% of which appear only once. The source material was peripheral blood. Receptors originate from a woman older than 75 with active or convalescent COVID-19.

This chain connects TRBV6-5 to TRBJ1-2; unclear D gene. V was cut by 7 bases and J by 7 bases, with 13 bases left in between. Germline V gene data show CDR1 as MNHEY and CDR2 as SVGAGI. The CDR3 length is 12 residues. CDR3 coding DNA: TGTGCCAGCACCAAGGGAGTGGGTGGCTACACCTTC. Protein product: CASTKGVGGYTF.

The rearrangement links TRBV9 to TRBJ2-1; D possibly corresponds to TRBD1 (6 bases). Between the trimmed V and J ends, which lost 4 bases and 0 bases, there was a span of 17 bases. This CDR3 region has 17 residues. Germline assignment: CDR1 SGDLS and CDR2 YYNGEE. CDR3 amino acids: CASSSRTAMSSYNEQFF. The CDR3 nucleotides read TGTGCCAGCAGCTCCCGGACAGCGATGAGCTCCTACAATGAGCAGTTCTTC.

The chain links TRBV21-1 to TRBJ2-3; TRBD2, the table's D call, was not compared with the DNA. TRBV21-1 is a pseudogene. This CDR3 spans 16 amino acids. The DNA for the CDR3 is TGTGCCAGCAGCCTGCGGGACTTCACTAGCACAGATACGCAGTATTTT. This gives the protein CASSLRDFTSTDTQYF.

This chain connects TRBV24-1 to TRBJ1-1; the match to TRBD1 covers 7 bases. Germline assignment: CDR1 KGHDR and CDR2 SFDVKD. Trimming took 7 bases from V and 9 from J; bases not matched to a gene: 10. This CDR3 region has 13 residues. The CDR3: CATRRRGRGKAFF. The CDR3 DNA sequence: TGTGCCACCAGAAGAAGAGGCAGGGGGAAAGCTTTCTTT.

V gene TRBV18 combines with J gene TRBJ1-1, with 9 bases fitting TRBD1. The CDR3 is 15 residues long. With 0 bases clipped from V and 4 bases from J, the junction kept 3 bases outside the gene matches. Germline-derived CDR1 and CDR2 are KGHSH and LQKENI. The CDR3 sequence: CASSPPETGGTEAFF. CDR3 DNA sequence: TGTGCCAGCTCACCACCGGAGACAGGGGGCACTGAAGCTTTCTTT.

The chain is built from TRBV29-1 and TRBJ2-7, with D maybe TRBD2 (6 bases). The ends were cut back, 0 bases at V and 2 bases at J, with 20 bases in the middle. Germline assignment: CDR1 SQVTM and CDR2 ANQGSEA. The CDR3 length is 17 residues. CDR3 coding DNA: TGCAGCGTTGAAGATGGGGGGAAGAGCGGAGGGCCCTACGAGCAGTACTTC. Its translation: CSVEDGGKSGGPYEQYF.

The chain employs TRBV27 and TRBJ1-5; the D gene is possibly TRBD1 (5 bases). The CDR3 is 15 residues long. Trimming shortened V by 7 bases and J by 4 bases, and 17 bases separated the two germline ends. CDR1 and CDR2 (germline): MNHEY, SMNVEV (reference sequence). The CDR3 reads CASIQSGAGNQPQHF. The CDR3 region has the DNA TGTGCCAGCATCCAATCGGGCGCAGGGAATCAGCCCCAGCATTTT.

This clone was recorded a few times. The rearrangement joins TRBV30 to TRBJ2-7, with 7 bases aligning to TRBD1. Germline lookup yields CDR1 GTSNPN and CDR2 SVGIG (reference sequence). The CDR3 consists of 13 residues. V was clipped by 3 bases and J by 2 bases; unmatched bases: 4. The CDR3 protein is CAWRTGFTYEQYF. CDR3 bases: TGTGCCTGGAGGACAGGGTTTACCTACGAGCAGTACTTC. The full variable domain, with the rest looked up from reference TRBV30 and TRBJ2-7, is SQTIHQWPATLVQPVGSPLSLECTVEGTSNPNLYWYRQAAGRGLQLLFYSVGIGQISSEVPQNLSASRPQDRQFILSSKKLLLSDSGFYLCAWRTGFTYEQYFGPGTRLTVT.

The rearrangement links TRBV5-6 to TRBJ1-1, with a weak D call TRBD1 (6 bases). V lost 2 bases to trimming and J lost 8 bases, with 16 bases between them. Germline CDR1 reads SGHDT; CDR2 reads YYEEEE. This CDR3 comprises 14 residues. The CDR3 region is CASSFGDQGPEAFF. CDR3 DNA sequence: TGTGCCAGCAGCTTTGGCGACCAGGGGCCCGAAGCTTTCTTT.